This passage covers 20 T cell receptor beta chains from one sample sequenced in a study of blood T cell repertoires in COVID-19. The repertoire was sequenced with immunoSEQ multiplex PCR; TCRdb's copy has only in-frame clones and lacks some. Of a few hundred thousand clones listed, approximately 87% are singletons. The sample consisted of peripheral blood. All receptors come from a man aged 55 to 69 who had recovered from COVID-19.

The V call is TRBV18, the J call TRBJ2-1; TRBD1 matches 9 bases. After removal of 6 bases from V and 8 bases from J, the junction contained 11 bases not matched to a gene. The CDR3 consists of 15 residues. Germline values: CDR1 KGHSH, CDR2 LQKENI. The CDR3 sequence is CASSPGTGSADEQFF. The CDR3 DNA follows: TGTGCCAGCTCCCCCGGGACAGGGTCTGCGGATGAGCAGTTCTTC.

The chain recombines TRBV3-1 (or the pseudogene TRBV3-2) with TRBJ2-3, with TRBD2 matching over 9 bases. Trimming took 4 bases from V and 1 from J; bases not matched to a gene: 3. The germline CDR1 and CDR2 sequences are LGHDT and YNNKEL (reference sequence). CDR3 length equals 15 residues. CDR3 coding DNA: TGTGCCAGCAGCCTAGCGGGGGTGGGCACAGATACGCAGTATTTT. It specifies CASSLAGVGTDTQYF.

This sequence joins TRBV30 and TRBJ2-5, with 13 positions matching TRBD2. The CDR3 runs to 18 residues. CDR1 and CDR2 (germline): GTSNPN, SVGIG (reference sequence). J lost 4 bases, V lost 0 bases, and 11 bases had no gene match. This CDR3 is CAWSVGLTSGGAPETQYF. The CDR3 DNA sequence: TGTGCCTGGAGTGTGGGGTTAACTAGCGGGGGGGCCCCAGAGACCCAGTACTTC.

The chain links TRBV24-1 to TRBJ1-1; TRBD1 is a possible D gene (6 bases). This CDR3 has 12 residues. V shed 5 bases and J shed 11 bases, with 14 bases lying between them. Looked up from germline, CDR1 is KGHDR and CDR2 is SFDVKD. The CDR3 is CATSATDSGAFF. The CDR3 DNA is TGTGCCACCAGTGCCACGGACAGTGGGGCTTTCTTT.

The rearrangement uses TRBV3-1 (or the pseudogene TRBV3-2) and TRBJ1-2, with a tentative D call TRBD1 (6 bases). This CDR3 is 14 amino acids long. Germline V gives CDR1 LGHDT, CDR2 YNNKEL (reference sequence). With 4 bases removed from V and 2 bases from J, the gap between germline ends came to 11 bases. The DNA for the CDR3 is TGTGCCAGCAGCCCCGCGGGGGCGAACTATGGCTACACCTTC. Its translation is CASSPAGANYGYTF.

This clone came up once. CDR3 nucleotide sequence: TGTGCCTGGAGCCGAAACCAGGGGCCTGGCTACACCTTC. Translating it yields CAWSRNQGPGYTF. J is TRBJ1-2 and V is TRBV30, with D maybe TRBD1 (6 bases). The germline V gene encodes CDR1 GTSNPN and CDR2 SVGIG (reference sequence). The length of the CDR3 is 13 residues. The V end was cut by 3 bases, the J end by 7 bases, with 15 bases between.

Written as DNA, the CDR3 is TGTGCCTGGAGGGGGGCAGGGACTAATGAAAAACTGTTTTTT. As protein: CAWRGAGTNEKLFF. The chain recombines TRBV30 with TRBJ1-4; possible D gene TRBD1, 6 bases. Looked up from germline, CDR1 is GTSNPN and CDR2 is SVGIG (reference sequence). The ends were cut back, 3 bases at V and 2 bases at J, with 10 bases in the middle. The CDR3 spans 14 residues. The full variable domain, in which reference TRBV30 and TRBJ1-4 provide the parts outside the CDR3, is SQTIHQWPATLVQPVGSPLSLECTVEGTSNPNLYWYRQAAGRGLQLLFYSVGIGQISSEVPQNLSASRPQDRQFILSSKKLLLSDSGFYLCAWRGAGTNEKLFFGSGTQLSVL.

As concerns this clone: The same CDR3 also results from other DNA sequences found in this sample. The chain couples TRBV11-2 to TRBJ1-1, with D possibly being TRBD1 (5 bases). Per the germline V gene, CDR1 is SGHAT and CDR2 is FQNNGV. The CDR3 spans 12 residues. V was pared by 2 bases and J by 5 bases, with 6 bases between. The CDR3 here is CASSLSGTEAFF. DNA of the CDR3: TGTGCCAGCAGCTTATCAGGGACTGAAGCTTTCTTT.

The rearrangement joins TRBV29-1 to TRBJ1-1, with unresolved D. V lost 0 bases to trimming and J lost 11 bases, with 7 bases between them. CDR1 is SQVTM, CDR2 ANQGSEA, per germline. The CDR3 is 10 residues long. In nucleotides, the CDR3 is TGCAGCGTTGAAGAACGGGATGCTTTCTTT. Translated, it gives CSVEERDAFF.

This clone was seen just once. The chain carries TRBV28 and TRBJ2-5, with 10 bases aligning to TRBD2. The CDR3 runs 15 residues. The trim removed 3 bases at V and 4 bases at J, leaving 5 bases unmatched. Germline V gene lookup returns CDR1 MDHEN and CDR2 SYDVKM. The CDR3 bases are TGTGCCAGCAGTTTCCATCTAGCGGGAGTAGAGACCCAGTACTTC. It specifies CASSFHLAGVETQYF.

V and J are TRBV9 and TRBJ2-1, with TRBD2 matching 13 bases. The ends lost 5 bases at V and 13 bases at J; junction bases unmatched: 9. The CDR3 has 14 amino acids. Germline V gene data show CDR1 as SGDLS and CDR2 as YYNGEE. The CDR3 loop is CASRRTSGSPEQFF. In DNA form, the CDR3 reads TGTGCCAGCAGAAGGACTAGCGGGAGTCCGGAACAGTTCTTC. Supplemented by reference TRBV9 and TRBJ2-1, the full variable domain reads DSGVTQTPKHLITATGQRVTLRCSPRSGDLSVYWYQQSLDQGLQFLIQYYNGEERAKGNILERFSAQQFPDLHSELNLSSLELGDSALYFCASRRTSGSPEQFFGPGTRLTVL.

CDR3 in amino acids: CASSRYGGGNQPQHF. For the CDR3, the DNA is TGTGCCAGCAGTCGCTATGGGGGGGGCAATCAGCCCCAGCATTTT. V is TRBV6-5 and J is TRBJ1-5, with a tentative D call TRBD1 (5 bases). Germline CDR1 and CDR2: MNHEY and SVGAGI. Trimming stripped 5 bases from V and 2 bases from J, with 13 bases between. The CDR3 covers 15 residues.

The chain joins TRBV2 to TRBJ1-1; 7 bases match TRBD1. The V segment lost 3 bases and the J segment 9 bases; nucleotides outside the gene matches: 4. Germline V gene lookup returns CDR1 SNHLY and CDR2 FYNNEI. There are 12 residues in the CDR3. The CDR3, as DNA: TGTGCCAGCAGTGACAGGGGGGAAAAAGCTTTCTTT. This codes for CASSDRGEKAFF.

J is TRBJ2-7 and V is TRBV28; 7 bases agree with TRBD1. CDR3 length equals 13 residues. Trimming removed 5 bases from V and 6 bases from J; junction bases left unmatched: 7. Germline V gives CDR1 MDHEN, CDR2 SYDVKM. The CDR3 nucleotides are TGTGCCAGCAGTCCGACAGGGAAACGCGAGCAGTACTTC. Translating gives CASSPTGKREQYF.

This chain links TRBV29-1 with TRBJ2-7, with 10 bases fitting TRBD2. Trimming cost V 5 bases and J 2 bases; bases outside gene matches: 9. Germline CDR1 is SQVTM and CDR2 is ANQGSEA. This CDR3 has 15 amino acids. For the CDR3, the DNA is TGCAGCGTTATCCGGGAAGCGGGAGGGCCCTACGAGCAGTACTTC. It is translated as CSVIREAGGPYEQYF.

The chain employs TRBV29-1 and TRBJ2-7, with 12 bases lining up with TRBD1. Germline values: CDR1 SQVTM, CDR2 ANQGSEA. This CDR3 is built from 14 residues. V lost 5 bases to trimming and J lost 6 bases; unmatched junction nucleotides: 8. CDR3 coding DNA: TGCAGCGTTCAACGCGGGACAGGGGGCGTCGAGCAGTACTTC. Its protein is CSVQRGTGGVEQYF.

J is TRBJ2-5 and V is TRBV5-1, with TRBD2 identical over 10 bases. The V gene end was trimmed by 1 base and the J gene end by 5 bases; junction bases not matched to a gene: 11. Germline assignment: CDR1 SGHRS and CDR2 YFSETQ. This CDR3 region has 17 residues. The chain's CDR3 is CASSLSQGLALGETQYF. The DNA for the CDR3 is TGCGCCAGCAGCTTGTCCCAGGGACTAGCGCTGGGGGAGACCCAGTACTTC. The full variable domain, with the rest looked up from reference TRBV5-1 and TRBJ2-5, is KAGVTQTPRYLIKTRGQQVTLSCSPISGHRSVSWYQQTPGQGLQFLFEYFSETQRNKGNFPGRFSGRQFSNSRSEMNVSTLELGDSALYLCASSLSQGLALGETQYFGPGTRLLVL.

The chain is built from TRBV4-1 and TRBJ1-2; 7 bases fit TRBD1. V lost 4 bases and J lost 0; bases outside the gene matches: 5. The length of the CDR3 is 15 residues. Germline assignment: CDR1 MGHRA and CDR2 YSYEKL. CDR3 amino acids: CASSPLTGTNYGYTF. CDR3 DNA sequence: TGCGCCAGCAGCCCCCTGACAGGGACTAACTATGGCTACACCTTC.

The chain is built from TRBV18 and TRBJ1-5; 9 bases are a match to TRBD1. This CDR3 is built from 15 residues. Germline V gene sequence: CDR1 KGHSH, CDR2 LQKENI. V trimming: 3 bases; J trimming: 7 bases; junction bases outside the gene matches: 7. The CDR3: CASSPKDRGGQPQHF. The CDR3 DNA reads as TGTGCCAGCTCACCCAAAGACAGGGGGGGCCAGCCCCAGCATTTT. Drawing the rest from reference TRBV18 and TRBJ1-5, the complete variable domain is NAGVMQNPRHLVRRRGQEARLRCSPMKGHSHVYWYRQLPEEGLKFMVYLQKENIIDESGMPKERFSAEFPKEGPSILRIQQVVRGDSAAYFCASSPKDRGGQPQHFGDGTRLSIL.

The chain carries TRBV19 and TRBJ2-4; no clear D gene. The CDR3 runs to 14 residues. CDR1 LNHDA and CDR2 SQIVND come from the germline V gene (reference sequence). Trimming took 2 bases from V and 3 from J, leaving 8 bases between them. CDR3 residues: CASSITDIKNIQYF. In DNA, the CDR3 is TGTGCCAGTAGTATAACCGACATCAAAAACATTCAGTACTTC.